What follows are 6 T cell receptor beta chains derived from one specimen sequenced in a study of blood T cell repertoires in COVID-19. Method: immunoSEQ multiplex PCR; TCRdb's copy keeps in-frame clones and lacks some. The sample records roughly 40,000 clones, over 70% being singletons. Material: peripheral blood. The source is a woman in her 70s with acute or convalescent COVID-19.

CDR3 DNA sequence: TGTGCCAGCAGTTGGGGACTAGCGGGGTTCTCCTACAATGAGCAGTTCTTC. It specifies CASSWGLAGFSYNEQFF. This chain uses TRBV28 with TRBJ2-1, with TRBD2 matching 13 bases. V shed 4 bases, J shed 0 bases, and the junction held 3 bases outside the gene matches. The CDR3 has 17 residues. From germline, CDR1 is MDHEN and CDR2 SYDVKM.

The V gene is TRBV14, the J gene TRBJ2-3; D perhaps matches TRBD1 (5 bases). The CDR3 has 18 residues. CDR1 and CDR2 (germline): SGHDN, FVKESK. The germline V and J ends were trimmed by 0 bases and 0 bases, with 16 bases remaining between them. The CDR3 DNA follows: TGTGCCAGCAGCCAAGAGGGCAGGACATTTACTAGCACAGATACGCAGTATTTT. It specifies CASSQEGRTFTSTDTQYF.

This clone was seen a single time. This chain's CDR3 is CASSPTVNEKLFF. The CDR3 DNA sequence: TGTGCCAGCAGCCCCACAGTTAATGAAAAACTGTTTTTT. V gene TRBV11-2 combines with J gene TRBJ1-4; D not certain. Germline CDR1 is SGHAT and CDR2 is FQNNGV. The CDR3 has 13 amino acids. Trimming removed 5 bases at V and 4 bases at J, with 8 bases between.

J is TRBJ2-7 and V is TRBV20-1; TRBD1 aligns across 8 bases. V shed 7 bases, J shed 8 bases, and the junction held 7 bases outside the gene matches. Germline V lookup: CDR1 DFQATT, CDR2 SNEGSKA (reference sequence). This CDR3 comprises 11 residues. Here the CDR3 reads CSVQGAGKQYV. The CDR3, as DNA: TGCAGTGTTCAGGGGGCGGGGAAGCAGTACGTC.

The CDR3 DNA reads as TGTGCCACCAGTGATTTGCCCATGGGACTAGCGGTTACCTCCTACGAGCAGTACGTC. Residues: CATSDLPMGLAVTSYEQYV. The V gene is TRBV24-1, the J gene TRBJ2-7; 11 bases fit TRBD2. This CDR3 has 19 amino acids. Trimming cost V 0 bases and J 0 bases; bases outside gene matches: 9. Per germline, CDR1 KGHDR and CDR2 SFDVKD.

A few counts support this clone. The rearrangement joins TRBV7-2 to TRBJ2-4; D uncertain. Germline loops: CDR1 SGHTA, CDR2 FQGNSA. V lost 5 bases and J 3 bases, leaving 11 bases between the germline ends. The CDR3 runs 14 residues. CDR3 bases: TGTGCCAGCAGCCCCCGGGTAGACAAAAACATTCAGTACTTC. Amino acids: CASSPRVDKNIQYF.